This entry concerns a single T cell receptor beta chain. In the source study's methods: For nucleated cells, counts were estimated from reference gene primer amplification. Some clones are missing from TCRdb's copy, which holds only in-frame ones; the method was immunoSEQ multiplex PCR. Clone size and V and J calls were adopted from that table, with D and trimming inferred from the DNA. The table includes 150,000 to 200,000 clones, about 80% detected once. This CDR3 is built from 15 residues. Germline values: CDR1 MNHEY, CDR2 SMNVEV (reference sequence). The V end lost 3 bases, the J end lost 2 bases, and 13 bases lay between the germline ends. The data derive from a study of blood T cell repertoires in COVID-19. Study-wide background: The origin of the acute and convalescent COVID-19 samples was the United States, Italy and Spain. From T cells, B-cell-depleted T cells, or PBMCs came the material, which was cDNA or gDNA.

The receptor comes from a man in his fifties or sixties with acute or convalescent COVID-19. J is TRBJ1-1 and V is TRBV27, with D perhaps TRBD1 (6 bases). The sequencing input was peripheral blood. In nucleotides, the CDR3 is TGTGCCAGCAGTTTTCGGGGGGGCCGCAACACTGAAGCTTTCTTT. Protein product: CASSFRGGRNTEAFF.